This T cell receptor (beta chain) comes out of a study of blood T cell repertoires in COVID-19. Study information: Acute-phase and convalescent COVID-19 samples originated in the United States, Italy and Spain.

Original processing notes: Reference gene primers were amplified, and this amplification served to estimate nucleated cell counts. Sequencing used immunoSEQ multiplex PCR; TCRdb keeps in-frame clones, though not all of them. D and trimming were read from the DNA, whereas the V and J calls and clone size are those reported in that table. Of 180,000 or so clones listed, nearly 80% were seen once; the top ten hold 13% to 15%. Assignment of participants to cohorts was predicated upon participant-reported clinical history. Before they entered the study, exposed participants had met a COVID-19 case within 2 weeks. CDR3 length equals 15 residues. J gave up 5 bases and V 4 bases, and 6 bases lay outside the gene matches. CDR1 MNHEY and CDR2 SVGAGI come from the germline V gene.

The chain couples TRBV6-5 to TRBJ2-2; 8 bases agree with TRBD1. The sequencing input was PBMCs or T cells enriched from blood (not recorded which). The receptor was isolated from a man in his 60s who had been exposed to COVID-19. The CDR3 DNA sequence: TGTGCCAGCAGTTCAGGACAGGGCTGGACCGGGGAGCTGTTTTTT. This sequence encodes CASSSGQGWTGELFF.